This T cell receptor (beta chain) emerged from a study of breast tumors, draining lymph nodes, adjacent tissues. MiXCR, applied by TCRdb to the multiplex PCR reads, yields one record per CDR3 protein. The table has 250,000 or so distinct CDR3 sequences, 30% to 35% seen once. Samples came from axillary lymph nodes draining the breast cancer. The germline CDR1 and CDR2 sequences are MDHEN and SYDVKM. V lost 5 bases to trimming and J lost 3 bases, with 17 bases between them. The CDR3 spans 15 residues. Study-level points and caveats: Luminal-like breast cancer showed significantly higher tumor–nontumor repertoire similarity than basal-like. Data fit most tumor T cells coming from lymph node, expanding in tumor. Tumor repertoires ranked between lymph nodes and nontumor tissue in diversity, with V and J gene preferences.

This clonotype showed up just a few times. Its antigen is not identified. The rearrangement uses TRBV28 and TRBJ2-7; D is ambiguous. The sequencing input was axillary lymph node tissue. This receptor was taken from a female donor with breast cancer. Some clones in this sample may be carry-over from other donors' samples. The CDR3 coding sequence is TGTGCCAGCAGTCCTGCGACACGGGCTGACTACGAGCAGTACTTC. This encodes CASSPATRADYEQYF. The variable domain in full, with the rest retrieved from reference TRBV28 and TRBJ2-7, is DVKVTQSSRYLVKRTGEKVFLECVQDMDHENMFWYRQDPGLGLRLIYFSYDVKMKEKGDIPEGYSVSREKKERFSLILESASTNQTSMYLCASSPATRADYEQYFGPGTRLTVT.